The rows below give T cell receptor beta chains drawn from one sample of a study of blood T cell repertoires in COVID-19. TCRdb keeps only in-frame clones here, not all; method: immunoSEQ multiplex PCR. The table shows under 250,000 clones, with more than 75% occurring only once. The material sequenced was PBMCs or T cells enriched from blood (not recorded which). These receptors came from a middle-aged man who had recovered from COVID-19. The CDR3 runs from the conserved cysteine through the conserved F or W. The order of the fields is V gene, clone size, D gene, J gene, CDR3 protein, CDR3 DNA. A D gene is named only where the DNA matches it firmly. Some rows mark clone size as missing; the rest say once, few, many or name a class of expanded clone.

TRBV18	-	-	TRBJ1-1	CASSPGSGVTEAFF	TGTGCCAGCTCACCAGGGTCGGGGGTCACTGAAGCTTTCTTT
TRBV7-9	-	TRBD1	TRBJ1-1	CASRERDRMNTEAFF	TGTGCCAGCAGAGAACGGGACAGAATGAACACTGAAGCTTTCTTT
TRBV29-1	-	TRBD2	TRBJ2-7	CSARLAGRDEQYF	TGCAGCGCCCGACTAGCGGGGCGGGACGAGCAGTACTTC
TRBV6-5	few	TRBD1	TRBJ1-2	CASRMQGADGYTF	TGTGCCAGCAGAATGCAGGGGGCTGACGGCTACACCTTC
TRBV6-1	-	TRBD1	TRBJ2-5	CASSENRGLETQYF	TGTGCCAGCAGTGAGAACAGGGGGCTAGAGACCCAGTACTTC
TRBV12-5	-	-	TRBJ1-2	CASGPTGPNYGYTF	TGTGCTAGTGGTCCGACAGGACCTAACTATGGCTACACCTTC
TRBV5-4	-	TRBD1	TRBJ1-2	CASSRTGGYGYTF	TGTGCCAGCAGTCGGACAGGGGGCTATGGCTACACCTTC
TRBV6-2/TRBV6-3	-	TRBD2	TRBJ2-5	CASSYPAGGPETQYF	TGTGCCAGCAGTTACCCAGCGGGGGGCCCGGAGACCCAGTACTTC
TRBV3-1/TRBV3-2	few	-	TRBJ2-7	CATGTPSDTPYEQYF	TGTGCGACAGGGACTCCCAGCGATACCCCCTACGAGCAGTACTTC
TRBV19	once	TRBD2	TRBJ2-2	CASSMGPGRGNTGELFF	TGTGCCAGTAGTATGGGTCCGGGGAGGGGGAACACCGGGGAGCTGTTTTTT
TRBV20-1	-	-	TRBJ2-1	CSARDMDWGVF	TGCAGTGCTAGAGATATGGACTGGGGAGTCTTC
TRBV4-2	-	-	TRBJ1-4	CASSQAGNEKLFF	TGTGCCAGCAGCCAAGCGGGGAATGAAAAACTGTTTTTT
TRBV7-2	-	TRBD1	TRBJ1-4	CASSLVFGTANEKLFF	TGTGCCAGCAGCTTAGTTTTTGGGACAGCGAATGAAAAACTGTTTTTT
TRBV5-5	-	-	TRBJ1-1	CASSLNEVMNTEAFF	TGTGCCAGCAGCTTGAACGAGGTCATGAACACTGAAGCTTTCTTT
TRBV19	-	-	TRBJ1-6	CASKQGSGSPLHF	TGTGCCAGCAAACAGGGCTCGGGCTCACCCCTCCACTTT
TRBV2	-	-	TRBJ2-7	CASSYSGSPLEQYF	TGTGCCAGCAGTTATAGCGGATCCCCCCTCGAGCAGTACTTC
TRBV19	-	TRBD1	TRBJ1-5	CASSGGKGADQPQHF	TGTGCCAGTAGTGGGGGGAAGGGGGCTGATCAGCCCCAGCATTTT